The 4 T cell receptor beta chains in this list originate from one sample, sequenced in a study of control samples from healthy donors and cancer patients. Profiling relied on immunoSEQ multiplex PCR, and the TCRdb table lists in-frame clones only, not all of them. Altogether approximately 190,000 clones are present, about 90% being singletons, with the ten largest covering approximately 1.8%. The sequenced material came from blood. All receptors derive from a man aged 25 to 45 in good health.

V and J are TRBV2 and TRBJ2-3; D gene uncertain. The CDR3 runs 14 residues. Trimming left V 1 base short and J 2 bases short, with 7 bases between. Germline-derived CDR1 and CDR2 are SNHLY and FYNNEI. CDR3 residues: CASSEGVVTDTQYF. In DNA form, the CDR3 reads TGTGCCAGCAGTGAAGGAGTAGTCACAGATACGCAGTATTTT.

J is TRBJ2-1 and V is TRBV24-1, with 12 bases lining up with TRBD2. The junction had 4 bases not matched to a gene; V was cut back by 2 bases and J by 0 bases. There are 18 residues in the CDR3. Germline V gives CDR1 KGHDR, CDR2 SFDVKD. CDR3 nucleotide sequence: TGTGCCACCAGTGATTCTAGCGGGGGGGCTAGCTCCTACAATGAGCAGTTCTTC. Protein sequence: CATSDSSGGASSYNEQFF.

This chain links TRBV24-1 with TRBJ2-7; 9 bases map to TRBD1. From germline, CDR1 is KGHDR and CDR2 SFDVKD. This CDR3 spans 20 amino acids. With V trimmed by 2 bases and J by 3 bases, 19 bases remained unmatched. The CDR3 DNA sequence: TGTGCCACCAGTGATTCGCCACCGGGACAGGGCTACGTTAGCTGCTACGAGCAGTACTTC. This codes for CATSDSPPGQGYVSCYEQYF.

The gene calls are TRBV5-4 and TRBJ1-2; D is possibly TRBD1 (6 bases). This CDR3 contains 16 residues. Trimming took off 0 bases at V and 8 bases at J, with 20 bases between the two ends. The V gene's germline CDR1 is SGHNT and CDR2 YYREEE (reference sequence). This CDR3 is CASSLGTQGTFEGYTF. The CDR3 bases are TGTGCCAGCAGCTTGGGGACCCAGGGGACTTTCGAGGGCTACACCTTC.